Reported below is one T cell receptor (beta chain). Its matching antigen is unknown. The data derive from a study of Graves' ophthalmopathy and Graves' hyperthyroidism. Study-wide background: Peripheral blood (taken before any treatment) was collected at initial diagnosis.

For repertoire sequencing, the TCR beta CDR3 regions were amplified from RNA transcripts. RT-PCR was first run with HTBI primers, then multiplex PCR in a second round. TCRdb used MiXCR to reprocess the multiplex PCR reads, holding one entry per CDR3 protein. The sample includes 200,000 to 300,000 distinct CDR3 sequences, roughly 50% of them seen just once. The study enrolled ophthalmopathy donors with moderate-to-severe activity, CAS ≥3, NOSPECS ≥4 and duration under 3 months. Germline V lookup: CDR1 SGDLS, CDR2 YYNGEE. The CDR3 has 18 amino acids. J was trimmed by 4 bases and V by 4 bases; bases with no gene match: 20. Study conclusions and caveats: The model achieved roughly 69% sensitivity and approximately 74% specificity for ophthalmopathy progression.

This chain links TRBV9 with TRBJ2-7; 7 positions match TRBD1. The material sequenced was peripheral blood. This receptor was obtained from an adult man with Graves' ophthalmopathy. This CDR3 is CASSPVPPRIQGLYEQYF. Here the CDR3 DNA reads TGTGCCAGCAGCCCCGTTCCCCCGAGGATACAGGGGCTATACGAGCAGTACTTC.